Sequencing of this TCR beta chain was carried out in a study of T-cell reconstitution after alpha-beta-depleted transplantation in children. The V segment lost 4 bases and the J segment 4 bases; nucleotides outside the gene matches: 5. Germline V gene lookup returns CDR1 MNHEY and CDR2 SMNVEV (reference sequence). CDR3 length: 15 residues. Unique molecular identifiers were incorporated into the prepared TCRbeta library. TCRdb processed the PCR reads anew with MiXCR; each CDR3 protein has one entry. The table includes 500,000 to 600,000 distinct CDR3 sequences, less than 35% detected once. The receptor's source is a human donor who donated a stem cell graft to a child with aplastic anemia. Sequenced here: PBMCs from the stem cell graft donor, sampled from the stem cell graft. The genes are TRBV27 and TRBJ2-1, with 9 bases lining up with TRBD2. DNA for the CDR3: TGTGCCAGCAGTTCCGGACTAGCGATTTACAATGAGCAGTTCTTC. Its translation: CASSSGLAIYNEQFF.